This entry lists 32 T cell receptor beta chains sequenced from one sample in a study of cytomegalovirus exposure and HLA in healthy donors. A multiplex PCR was run with 60 Vbeta primers and 13 Jbeta primers. Assay: immunoSEQ multiplex PCR; the TCRdb copy retains only in-frame clones and omits some. The sample contains about 120,000 clones, about 79% of which appear only once. Input material: PBMCs. These receptors all stem from a man in his thirties or forties in good health and CMV-seropositive.

The rearrangement uses TRBV4-2 and TRBJ1-2, with D possibly being TRBD1 (6 bases). The germline gives CDR1 LGHNA, CDR2 YNFKEQ. The CDR3 length is 16 residues. With 0 bases removed from V and 1 base from J, the gap between germline ends came to 12 bases. The CDR3: CASSQDTGGRNYGYTF. CDR3 DNA sequence: TGTGCCAGCAGCCAAGATACGGGGGGGCGTAACTATGGCTACACCTTC.

CDR3: CASSLAAGRDNSPLHF. CDR3 coding DNA: TGCGCCAGCAGCTTGGCGGCAGGGAGGGATAATTCACCCCTCCACTTT. The rearrangement uses TRBV5-1 and TRBJ1-6, with D tentatively TRBD1 (5 bases). V was cut by 0 bases and J by 5 bases, with 12 bases left in between. The CDR3 runs to 16 residues. CDR1 is SGHRS and CDR2 is YFSETQ in the germline V gene.

The chain has TRBV6-5 and TRBJ2-3; 9 bases line up with TRBD1. The CDR3 sequence is 14 residues long. Trimming cost V 6 bases and J 7 bases; bases outside gene matches: 8. Germline V gives CDR1 MNHEY, CDR2 SVGAGI. The CDR3 nucleotides read TGTGCCAGCAGAATACAGGGGGCGGAGAATACGCAGTATTTT. Amino acid sequence: CASRIQGAENTQYF.

This clone has a single count. In nucleotides, the CDR3 is TGTGCCAGCAGCTGGGGGGAAGTCGATACGCAGTATTTT. This gives the protein CASSWGEVDTQYF. V usage is TRBV5-6 and J usage is TRBJ2-3; D possibly corresponds to TRBD2 (6 bases). V lost 3 bases and J 6 bases, leaving 11 bases between the germline ends. CDR3 length equals 13 residues. Germline CDR1 SGHDT, CDR2 YYEEEE.

V and J are TRBV4-3 and TRBJ1-2; a possible D gene is TRBD1 (6 bases). The CDR3 spans 19 residues. Germline lookup yields CDR1 LGHNA and CDR2 YSLEER. The V end was cut by 2 bases, the J end by 2 bases, with 24 bases between. The chain's CDR3 is CASSQSQGRPIYGNYGYTF. DNA for the CDR3: TGCGCCAGCAGCCAATCTCAGGGGCGGCCTATCTATGGAAACTATGGCTACACCTTC.

The rearrangement links TRBV5-4 to TRBJ2-5; 7 bases fit TRBD1. CDR1 is SGHNT and CDR2 is YYREEE in the germline V gene (reference sequence). The CDR3 loop spans 15 amino acids. The V and J ends lost 0 bases and 1 base, in that order; junction bases with no gene match: 3. The CDR3 region has the DNA TGTGCCAGCAGCTTGGGAGACAGGGTCCAAGAGACCCAGTACTTC. The encoded protein is CASSLGDRVQETQYF.

The chain carries TRBV27 and TRBJ1-2; 9 bases fit TRBD1. Germline CDR1 and CDR2: MNHEY and SMNVEV (reference sequence). The junction had 9 bases not matched to a gene; V was cut back by 2 bases and J by 8 bases. The CDR3 contains 15 residues. This CDR3 is CASSLIQGARGGYTF. The CDR3 DNA reads TGTGCCAGCAGTTTAATACAGGGGGCGCGGGGAGGCTACACCTTC.

The gene calls are TRBV2 and TRBJ2-5; D might be TRBD2 (7 bases). Trimming shortened V by 1 base and J by 2 bases, and 14 bases separated the two germline ends. CDR1 SNHLY and CDR2 FYNNEI come from the germline V gene. This CDR3 contains 16 residues. The CDR3 loop reads CASSEGQGRGQETQYF. The CDR3 bases are TGTGCCAGCAGTGAAGGGCAGGGGAGGGGGCAAGAGACCCAGTACTTC.

This clone occurred once. V is TRBV10-3 and J is TRBJ2-1, with 10 positions matching TRBD2. This CDR3 is 18 amino acids long. Trimming cost V 3 bases and J 0 bases; bases outside gene matches: 8. Germline CDR1 is ENHRY and CDR2 is SYGVKD. The CDR3 spells CAISDEASGRSSYNEQFF. The CDR3 DNA is TGTGCCATCAGTGACGAGGCTAGCGGGAGAAGCTCCTACAATGAGCAGTTCTTC.

The chain employs TRBV6-5 and TRBJ2-4, with a tentative D call TRBD1 (6 bases). The CDR3 is 14 amino acids. V was clipped by 5 bases and J by 2 bases, with 10 bases between them. The germline gives CDR1 MNHEY, CDR2 SVGAGI. Here the CDR3 reads CASSTGTTKNIQYF. CDR3 bases: TGTGCCAGCAGTACCGGGACAACCAAAAACATTCAGTACTTC.

V and J are TRBV5-1 and TRBJ2-7; 10 nucleotides line up with TRBD1. This CDR3 has 15 residues. The V and J ends lost 4 bases and 3 bases, in that order; junction bases with no gene match: 7. In germline, CDR1 is SGHRS, CDR2 YFSETQ. This CDR3 reads CASSRTGQGLYEQYF. The CDR3 region has the DNA TGCGCCAGCAGCCGGACGGGACAGGGGCTCTACGAGCAGTACTTC. Supplemented by reference TRBV5-1 and TRBJ2-7, the full variable domain reads KAGVTQTPRYLIKTRGQQVTLSCSPISGHRSVSWYQQTPGQGLQFLFEYFSETQRNKGNFPGRFSGRQFSNSRSEMNVSTLELGDSALYLCASSRTGQGLYEQYFGPGTRLTVT.

J is TRBJ2-7 and V is TRBV6-6, with D possibly being TRBD1 (6 bases). Germline V gene lookup returns CDR1 MNHNY and CDR2 SVGAGI (reference sequence). The CDR3 has 13 amino acids. Trimming removed 6 bases from V and 2 bases from J, with 11 bases in between. The CDR3 coding sequence is TGTGCCAGCAGAGACAGGACCACCTACGAGCAGTACTTC. Its translation is CASRDRTTYEQYF.

The chain employs TRBV10-3 and TRBJ2-2, with 9 bases aligning to TRBD1. J gave up 5 bases and V 10 bases, and 2 bases lay outside the gene matches. Looked up from germline, CDR1 is ENHRY and CDR2 is SYGVKD. The CDR3 is 12 residues long. The DNA of the CDR3 is TGTGCCACGGGACAGGGAACCGGGGAGCTGTTTTTT. It codes for CATGQGTGELFF.

The V gene is TRBV28, the J gene TRBJ2-1; D gene ambiguous. With 1 base removed from V and 4 bases from J, the gap between germline ends came to 2 bases. Looked up from germline, CDR1 is MDHEN and CDR2 is SYDVKM. The CDR3 has 12 residues. CDR3 residues: CASSLSYNEQFF. CDR3 DNA sequence: TGTGCCAGCAGTTTATCTTACAATGAGCAGTTCTTC.

This clone appeared a few times. The CDR3 is CASSPTGTSGNTIYF. The CDR3, as DNA: TGTGCCAGCAGTCCCACAGGGACCTCTGGAAACACCATATATTTT. V is TRBV5-5 and J is TRBJ1-3, with D possibly being TRBD1 (6 bases). Germline CDR1 reads SGHKS; CDR2 reads YYEKEE (reference sequence). Trimming cost V 5 bases and J 0 bases, with 12 bases left between them. CDR3 size: 15 residues. Using reference TRBV5-5 and TRBJ1-3 for the parts outside the CDR3, the full variable domain is DAGVTQSPTHLIKTRGQQVTLRCSPISGHKSVSWYQQVLGQGPQFIFQYYEKEERGRGNFPDRFSARQFPNYSSELNVNALLLGDSALYLCASSPTGTSGNTIYFGEGSWLTVV.

V gene TRBV4-1 combines with J gene TRBJ2-1; 7 nucleotides match TRBD2. Germline assignment: CDR1 MGHRA and CDR2 YSYEKL. The CDR3 consists of 15 residues. J was trimmed by 3 bases and V by 1 base; bases with no gene match: 3. CDR3 nucleotide sequence: TGCGCCAGCAGCCAAGGGAGGACTAGCTACAATGAGCAGTTCTTC. Protein: CASSQGRTSYNEQFF.

The rearrangement links TRBV4-3 to TRBJ2-5; 9 nucleotides match TRBD1. The J call may be faulty, since TRBJ2-7 better matches the DNA end. The CDR3 is 17 amino acids. Germline CDR1 and CDR2: LGHNA and YSLEER. The CDR3 DNA is TGCGCCAGCAGCCAAACCTCCGGGACAGGGAGCTCCTACGAGCAGTACTTC. Translating gives CASSQTSGTGSSYEQYF.

CDR3 nucleotides: TGTGCCATCGGGGACTTTGAGGGCGAAAAACTGTTTTTT. Protein: CAIGDFEGEKLFF. The chain couples TRBV10-3 to TRBJ1-4, with a tentative D call TRBD1 (5 bases). The CDR3 loop spans 13 amino acids. Trimming took 8 bases from V and 8 from J, leaving 15 bases between them. Germline CDR1 and CDR2: ENHRY and SYGVKD.

V and J are TRBV18 and TRBJ2-7; 9 nucleotides align to TRBD2. The CDR3 runs to 14 residues. Germline CDR1 reads KGHSH; CDR2 reads LQKENI. Trimming at V came to 3 bases and at J to 4 bases, leaving 4 bases not matched to a gene. CDR3 sequence reads: CASSPTAGGYEQYF. The CDR3 coding sequence is TGTGCCAGCTCACCCACGGCGGGAGGGTACGAGCAGTACTTC.

The chain has TRBV6-4 and TRBJ2-7; 7 bases are a match to TRBD1. The V segment lost 6 bases and the J segment 6 bases; nucleotides outside the gene matches: 8. The CDR3 is 13 residues long. The germline gives CDR1 MRHNA, CDR2 SNTAGT. CDR3 sequence: CASRETGSCEQYF. The CDR3 bases are TGTGCCAGCAGGGAGACAGGGAGTTGCGAGCAGTACTTC.

V is TRBV7-6 and J is TRBJ2-3; TRBD1 is a possible D gene (5 bases). Germline-derived CDR1 and CDR2 are SGHVS and FNYEAQ. The V end lost 3 bases, the J end lost 8 bases, and 12 bases lay between the germline ends. This CDR3 region has 13 residues. The CDR3 loop reads CASSFRGDSTQYF. For the CDR3, the DNA is TGTGCCAGCAGCTTTAGGGGTGACAGTACGCAGTATTTT. The full variable domain, rest sourced from reference TRBV7-6 and TRBJ2-3, is GAGVSQSPRYKVTKRGQDVALRCDPISGHVSLYWYRQALGQGPEFLTYFNYEAQQDKSGLPNDRFSAERPEGSISTLTIQRTEQRDSAMYRCASSFRGDSTQYFGPGTRLTVL.

This clone was observed a few times. The gene calls are TRBV7-2 and TRBJ1-6, with TRBD1 matching over 7 bases. The V gene's germline CDR1 is SGHTA and CDR2 FQGNSA. Trimming removed 5 bases from V and 6 bases from J; junction bases left unmatched: 4. The CDR3 covers 14 residues. The CDR3 is CASSPTGLNSPLHF. CDR3 nucleotide sequence: TGTGCCAGCAGCCCGACAGGGCTTAATTCACCCCTCCACTTT. Full variable domain (remainder filled in from reference TRBV7-2 and TRBJ1-6): GAGVSQSPSNKVTEKGKDVELRCDPISGHTALYWYRQSLGQGLEFLIYFQGNSAPDKSGLPSDRFSAERTGGSVSTLTIQRTQQEDSAVYLCASSPTGLNSPLHFGNGTRLTVT.

The chain has TRBV5-6 and TRBJ2-5; 10 positions match TRBD2. The better agreement between TRBJ2-7 and the DNA end casts doubt on the J call. Germline CDR1 is SGHDT and CDR2 is YYEEEE. The CDR3 totals 17 residues. CDR3 sequence (DNA): TGTGCCAGCAGCCCCCTAGCGGGGGCTTCTTTTACCTACGAGCAGTACTTC. It yields the protein CASSPLAGASFTYEQYF.

This chain uses TRBV29-1 with TRBJ2-5; possible D gene TRBD1, 7 bases. Looked up from germline, CDR1 is SQVTM and CDR2 is ANQGSEA. Between the trimmed V and J ends, which lost 2 bases and 3 bases, there was a span of 13 bases. This CDR3 has 14 amino acids. The CDR3 loop reads CSVELGRGEETQYF. The CDR3 nucleotides read TGCAGCGTTGAATTAGGCAGGGGGGAAGAGACCCAGTACTTC.

The chain links TRBV10-3 to TRBJ2-3; 7 bases agree with TRBD2. Germline lookup yields CDR1 ENHRY and CDR2 SYGVKD. There are 15 residues in the CDR3. With V trimmed by 3 bases and J by 0 bases, 3 bases remained unmatched. The CDR3 loop is CAISDTSESTDTQYF. The CDR3 nucleotides read TGTGCCATCAGTGACACTAGCGAAAGCACAGATACGCAGTATTTT.

There are a few counts of this clone. The CDR3 loop is CASSLGSLEIHF. The CDR3 DNA follows: TGTGCCAGCAGTTTGGGCTCCCTCGAGATCCACTTT. J is TRBJ1-6 and V is TRBV28, with D unclear. The CDR3 covers 12 residues. The V and J ends lost 3 bases and 17 bases respectively, with 14 bases between them. CDR1 and CDR2 (germline): MDHEN, SYDVKM. The full variable domain, its missing parts supplied by reference TRBV28 and TRBJ1-6, is DVKVTQSSRYLVKRTGEKVFLECVQDMDHENMFWYRQDPGLGLRLIYFSYDVKMKEKGDIPEGYSVSREKKERFSLILESASTNQTSMYLCASSLGSLEIHFGNGTRLTVT.

This rearrangement joins TRBV7-2 to TRBJ1-3; D not certain. The CDR3 extends over 12 amino acids. The V end lost 5 bases, the J end lost 6 bases, and 8 bases lay between the germline ends. The germline V gene has CDR1 SGHTA and CDR2 FQGNSA. This CDR3 reads CASSLVPNTIYF. The CDR3 nucleotides read TGTGCCAGCAGCCTCGTCCCAAACACCATATATTTT.

The chain links TRBV11-3 to TRBJ1-2; 7 nucleotides match TRBD1. CDR3 length: 16 residues. CDR1 is SGHNT and CDR2 is YENEEA in the germline V gene. V lost 5 bases, J lost 0 bases, and 9 bases stayed unmatched. The CDR3 loop reads CASSLGGQPSNYGYTF. CDR3 nucleotides: TGTGCCAGCAGCCTAGGGGGACAGCCTTCTAACTATGGCTACACCTTC.

The chain couples TRBV9 to TRBJ1-3; D not resolved. V lost 0 bases, J lost 3 bases, and 10 bases lay in between. The V gene's germline CDR1 is SGDLS and CDR2 YYNGEE. The CDR3 loop spans 15 amino acids. The CDR3 protein is CASSVERGSGNTIYF. The CDR3 DNA is TGTGCCAGCAGCGTAGAACGGGGAAGTGGAAACACCATATATTTT.

This chain uses TRBV11-2 with TRBJ1-2; the D gene is possibly TRBD1 (6 bases). The CDR3 is made up of 16 amino acids. Trimming left V 5 bases short and J 3 bases short, with 19 bases between. Germline CDR1 is SGHAT and CDR2 is FQNNGV. CDR3 residues: CASSPIRRGAYYGYTF. CDR3 nucleotide sequence: TGTGCCAGCAGCCCTATTCGACGGGGGGCGTACTATGGCTACACCTTC. The full variable domain, in which reference TRBV11-2 and TRBJ1-2 provide the parts outside the CDR3, is EAGVAQSPRYKIIEKRQSVAFWCNPISGHATLYWYQQILGQGPKLLIQFQNNGVVDDSQLPKDRFSAERLKGVDSTLKIQPAKLEDSAVYLCASSPIRRGAYYGYTFGSGTRLTVV.

This clone was observed a single time. The chain has TRBV9 and TRBJ2-5; 10 bases align to TRBD2. The CDR3 has 15 residues. Looked up from germline, CDR1 is SGDLS and CDR2 is YYNGEE. Trimming cost V 3 bases and J 4 bases; bases outside gene matches: 6. The CDR3 sequence is CASSASGSIPETQYF. Here the CDR3 DNA reads TGTGCCAGCAGCGCTAGCGGGAGTATCCCAGAGACCCAGTACTTC.

The chain carries TRBV4-3 and TRBJ1-1; D gene uncertain. The CDR3 has 15 amino acids. Looked up from germline, CDR1 is LGHNA and CDR2 is YSLEER. Trimming removed 0 bases from V and 1 base from J, with 9 bases in between. The CDR3 region is CASSQEGTPNTEAFF. CDR3 nucleotide sequence: TGCGCCAGCAGCCAAGAGGGCACGCCGAACACTGAAGCTTTCTTT.